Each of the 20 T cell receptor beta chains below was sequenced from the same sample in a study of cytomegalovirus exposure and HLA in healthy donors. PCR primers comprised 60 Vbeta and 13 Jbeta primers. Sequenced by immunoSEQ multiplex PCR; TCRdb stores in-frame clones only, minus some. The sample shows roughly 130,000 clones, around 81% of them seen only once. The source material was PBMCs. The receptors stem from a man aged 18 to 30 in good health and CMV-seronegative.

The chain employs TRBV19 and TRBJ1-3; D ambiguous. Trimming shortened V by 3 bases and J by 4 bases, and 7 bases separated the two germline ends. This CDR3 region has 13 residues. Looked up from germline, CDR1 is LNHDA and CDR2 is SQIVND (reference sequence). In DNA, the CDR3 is TGTGCCAGTAGTATGGGCAGGGGAAACACCATATATTTT. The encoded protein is CASSMGRGNTIYF.

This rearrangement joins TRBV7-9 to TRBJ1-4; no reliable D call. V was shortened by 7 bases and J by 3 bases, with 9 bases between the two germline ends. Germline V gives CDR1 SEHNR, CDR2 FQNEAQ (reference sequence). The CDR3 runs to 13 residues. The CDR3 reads CASTEGSNEKLFF. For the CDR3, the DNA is TGTGCCAGCACCGAGGGTTCTAATGAAAAACTGTTTTTT.

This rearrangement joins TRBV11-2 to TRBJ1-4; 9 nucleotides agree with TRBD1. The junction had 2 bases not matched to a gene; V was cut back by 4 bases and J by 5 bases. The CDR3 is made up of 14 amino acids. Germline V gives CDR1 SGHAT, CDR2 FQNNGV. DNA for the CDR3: TGTGCCAGCAGCTGGGGGACAGGGAATGAAAAACTGTTTTTT. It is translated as CASSWGTGNEKLFF.

DNA for the CDR3: TGTGCCAGCAGCAGGGGACGGTACCAAGAGACCCAGTACTTC. As protein: CASSRGRYQETQYF. The chain is built from TRBV2 and TRBJ2-5, with D perhaps matching TRBD1 (6 bases). The germline gives CDR1 SNHLY, CDR2 FYNNEI. The CDR3 totals 14 residues. Trimming took off 6 bases at V and 0 bases at J, with 11 bases between the two ends.

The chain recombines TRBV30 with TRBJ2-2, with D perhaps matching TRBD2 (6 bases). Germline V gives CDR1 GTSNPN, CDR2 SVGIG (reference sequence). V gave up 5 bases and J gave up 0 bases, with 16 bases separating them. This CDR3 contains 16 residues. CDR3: CAWGGSGWTNTGELFF. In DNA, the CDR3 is TGTGCCTGGGGGGGGAGCGGGTGGACGAACACCGGGGAGCTGTTTTTT.

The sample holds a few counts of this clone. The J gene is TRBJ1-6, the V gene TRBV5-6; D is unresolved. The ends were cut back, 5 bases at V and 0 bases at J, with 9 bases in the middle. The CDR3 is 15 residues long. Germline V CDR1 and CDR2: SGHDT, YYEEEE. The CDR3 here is CASREVSSYNSPLHF. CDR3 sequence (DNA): TGTGCCAGCAGGGAGGTGAGCTCCTATAATTCACCCCTCCACTTT.

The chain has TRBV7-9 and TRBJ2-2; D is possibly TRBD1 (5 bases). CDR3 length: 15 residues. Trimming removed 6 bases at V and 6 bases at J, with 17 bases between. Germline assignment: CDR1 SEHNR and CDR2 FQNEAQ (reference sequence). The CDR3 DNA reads TGTGCCAGCAGTTCACCTGGACAAGACCCCGGGGAGCTGTTTTTT. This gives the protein CASSSPGQDPGELFF.

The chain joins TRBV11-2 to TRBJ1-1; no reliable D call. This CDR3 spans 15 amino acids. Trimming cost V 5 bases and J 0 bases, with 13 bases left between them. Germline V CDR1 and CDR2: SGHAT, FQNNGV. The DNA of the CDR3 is TGTGCCAGCAGCCTCGGCGCAGGATTGAACACTGAAGCTTTCTTT. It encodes CASSLGAGLNTEAFF.

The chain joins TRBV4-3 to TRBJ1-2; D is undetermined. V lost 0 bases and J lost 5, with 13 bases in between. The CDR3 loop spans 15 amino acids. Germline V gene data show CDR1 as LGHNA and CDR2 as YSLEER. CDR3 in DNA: TGCGCCAGCAGCCAAGATTCAGGCCGATCTTATGGCTACACCTTC. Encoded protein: CASSQDSGRSYGYTF.

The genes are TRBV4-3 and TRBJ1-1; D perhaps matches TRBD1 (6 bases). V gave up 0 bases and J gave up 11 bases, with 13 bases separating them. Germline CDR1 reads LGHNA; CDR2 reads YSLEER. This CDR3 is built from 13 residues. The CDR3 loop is CASSQEVSQGAFF. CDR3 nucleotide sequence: TGCGCCAGCAGCCAAGAGGTGAGCCAGGGGGCTTTCTTT.

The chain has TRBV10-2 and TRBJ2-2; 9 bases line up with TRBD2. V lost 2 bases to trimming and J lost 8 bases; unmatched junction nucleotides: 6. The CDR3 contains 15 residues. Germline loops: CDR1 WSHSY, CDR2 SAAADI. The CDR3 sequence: CASSEASGVGGELFF. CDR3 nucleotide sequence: TGCGCCAGCAGTGAGGCTAGCGGGGTAGGGGGGGAGCTGTTTTTT.

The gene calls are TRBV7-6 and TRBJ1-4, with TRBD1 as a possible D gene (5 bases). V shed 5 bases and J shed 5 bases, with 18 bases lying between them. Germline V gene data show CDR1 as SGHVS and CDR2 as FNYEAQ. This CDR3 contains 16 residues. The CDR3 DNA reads TGTGCCAGCAGCGCCCGTGGGGCAGGAATAAATGAAAAACTGTTTTTT. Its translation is CASSARGAGINEKLFF.

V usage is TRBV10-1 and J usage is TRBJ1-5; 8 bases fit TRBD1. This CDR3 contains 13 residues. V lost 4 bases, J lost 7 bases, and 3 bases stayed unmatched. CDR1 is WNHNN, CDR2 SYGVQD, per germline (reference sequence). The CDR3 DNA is TGCGCCAGCAGTGCCGACAGGGGCCAGCCCCAGCATTTT. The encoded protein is CASSADRGQPQHF.

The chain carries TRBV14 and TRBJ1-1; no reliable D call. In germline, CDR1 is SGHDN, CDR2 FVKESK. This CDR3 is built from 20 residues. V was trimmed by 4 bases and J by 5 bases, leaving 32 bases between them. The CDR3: CASSLLDRGRVLHPATEAFF. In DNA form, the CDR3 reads TGTGCCAGCAGCCTTCTCGACCGGGGTAGGGTACTACATCCGGCTACTGAAGCTTTCTTT.

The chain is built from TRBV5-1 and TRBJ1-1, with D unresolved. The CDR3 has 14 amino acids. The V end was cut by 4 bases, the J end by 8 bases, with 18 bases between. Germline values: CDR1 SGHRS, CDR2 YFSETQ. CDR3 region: CASSDTGKKIEAFF. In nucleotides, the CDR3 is TGCGCCAGCAGCGATACCGGGAAAAAAATCGAAGCTTTCTTT.

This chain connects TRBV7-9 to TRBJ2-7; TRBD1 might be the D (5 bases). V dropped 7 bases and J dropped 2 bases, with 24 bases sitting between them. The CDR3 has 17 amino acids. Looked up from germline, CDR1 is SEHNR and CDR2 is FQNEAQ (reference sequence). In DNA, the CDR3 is TGTGCCAGCACCCCAAATGATCGACAGAATTACCCCTACGAGCAGTACTTC. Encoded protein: CASTPNDRQNYPYEQYF. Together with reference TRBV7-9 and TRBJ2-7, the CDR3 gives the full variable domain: DTGVSQNPRHKITKRGQNVTFRCDPISEHNRLYWYRQTLGQGPEFLTYFQNEAQLEKSRLLSDRFSAERPKGSFSTLEIQRTEQGDSAMYLCASTPNDRQNYPYEQYFGPGTRLTVT.

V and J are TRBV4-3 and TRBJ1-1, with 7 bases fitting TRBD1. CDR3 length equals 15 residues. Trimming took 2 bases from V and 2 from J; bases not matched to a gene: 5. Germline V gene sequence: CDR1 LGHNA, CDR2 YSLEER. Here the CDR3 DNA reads TGCGCCAGCAGCCAATCCCAGGGGGGAAACACTGAAGCTTTCTTT. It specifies CASSQSQGGNTEAFF.

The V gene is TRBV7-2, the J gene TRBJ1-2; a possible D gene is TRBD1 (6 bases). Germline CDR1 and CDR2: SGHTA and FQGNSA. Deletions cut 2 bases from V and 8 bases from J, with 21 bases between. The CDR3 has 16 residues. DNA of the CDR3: TGTGCCAGCAGCTTAAGACAACCCCTCAGGGGAGAGGGCTACACCTTC. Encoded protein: CASSLRQPLRGEGYTF. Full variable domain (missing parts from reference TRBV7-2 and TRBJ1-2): GAGVSQSPSNKVTEKGKDVELRCDPISGHTALYWYRQSLGQGLEFLIYFQGNSAPDKSGLPSDRFSAERTGGSVSTLTIQRTQQEDSAVYLCASSLRQPLRGEGYTFGSGTRLTVV.

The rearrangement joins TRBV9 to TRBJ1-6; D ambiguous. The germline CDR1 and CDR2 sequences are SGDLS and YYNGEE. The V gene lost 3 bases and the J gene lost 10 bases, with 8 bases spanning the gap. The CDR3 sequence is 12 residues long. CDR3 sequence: CASSGWASPLHF. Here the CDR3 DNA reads TGTGCCAGCAGCGGATGGGCCTCACCCCTCCACTTT.

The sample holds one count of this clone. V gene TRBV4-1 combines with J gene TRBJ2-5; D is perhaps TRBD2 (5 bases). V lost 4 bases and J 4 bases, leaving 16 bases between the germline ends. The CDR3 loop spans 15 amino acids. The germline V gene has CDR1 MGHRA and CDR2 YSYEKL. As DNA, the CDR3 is TGCGCCAGCAGCCCGGCCGGGGAAGCCCGAGAGACCCAGTACTTC. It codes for CASSPAGEARETQYF.